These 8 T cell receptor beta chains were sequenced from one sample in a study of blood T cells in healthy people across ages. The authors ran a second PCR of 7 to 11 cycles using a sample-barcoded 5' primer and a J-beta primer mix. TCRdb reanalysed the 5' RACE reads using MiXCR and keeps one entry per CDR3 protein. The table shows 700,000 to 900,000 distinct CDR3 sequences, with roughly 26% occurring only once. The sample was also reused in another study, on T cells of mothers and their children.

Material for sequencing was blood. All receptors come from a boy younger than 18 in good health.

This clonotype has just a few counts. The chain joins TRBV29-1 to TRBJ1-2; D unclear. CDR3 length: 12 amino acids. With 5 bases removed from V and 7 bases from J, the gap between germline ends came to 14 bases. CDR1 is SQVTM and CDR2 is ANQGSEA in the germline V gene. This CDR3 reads CSVPSFSFGYTF. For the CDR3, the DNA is TGCAGCGTTCCAAGTTTCAGCTTTGGCTACACCTTC. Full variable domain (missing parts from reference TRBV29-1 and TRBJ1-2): SAVISQKPSRDICQRGTSLTIQCQVDSQVTMMFWYRQQPGQSLTLIATANQGSEATYESGFVIDKFPISRPNLTFSTLTVSNMSPEDSSIYLCSVPSFSFGYTFGSGTRLTVV.

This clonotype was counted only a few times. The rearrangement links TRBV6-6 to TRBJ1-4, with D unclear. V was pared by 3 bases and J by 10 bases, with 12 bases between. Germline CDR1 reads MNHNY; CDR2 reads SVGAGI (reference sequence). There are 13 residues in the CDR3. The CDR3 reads CASSYSTEGKLFF. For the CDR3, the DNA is TGTGCCAGCAGTTATTCTACCGAGGGAAAACTGTTTTTT.

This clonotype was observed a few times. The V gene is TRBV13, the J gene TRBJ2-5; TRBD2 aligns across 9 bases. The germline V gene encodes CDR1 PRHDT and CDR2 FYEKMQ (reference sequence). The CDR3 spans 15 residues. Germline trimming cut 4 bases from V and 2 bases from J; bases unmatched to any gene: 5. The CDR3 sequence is CASSSPGLAQETQYF. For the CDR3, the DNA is TGTGCCAGCAGCTCACCGGGACTAGCTCAAGAGACCCAGTACTTC.

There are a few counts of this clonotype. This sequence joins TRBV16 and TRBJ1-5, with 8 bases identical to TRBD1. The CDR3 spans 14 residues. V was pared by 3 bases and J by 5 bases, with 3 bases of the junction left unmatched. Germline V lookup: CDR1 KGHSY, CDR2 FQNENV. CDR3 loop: CASSHNRGDQPQHF. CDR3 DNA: TGTGCCAGCAGCCACAACAGGGGGGATCAGCCCCAGCATTTT.

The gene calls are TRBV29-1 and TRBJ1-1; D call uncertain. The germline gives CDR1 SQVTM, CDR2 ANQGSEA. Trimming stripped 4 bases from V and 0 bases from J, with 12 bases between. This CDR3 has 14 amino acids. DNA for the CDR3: TGCAGCGTTGTAAAAGGGCATATGAACACTGAAGCTTTCTTT. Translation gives CSVVKGHMNTEAFF.

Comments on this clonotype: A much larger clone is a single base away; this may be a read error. DNA for the CDR3: TGTGCCAGCAGCTTTGCTCGGTGGCAGGGGGCTTTCTGCAATGAGCAGTTCTTC. Translation gives CASSFARWQGAFCNEQFF. The rearrangement uses TRBV7-9 and TRBJ2-1; 8 nucleotides agree with TRBD1. Trimming at V came to 3 bases and at J to 6 bases, leaving 16 bases not matched to a gene. The germline V gene has CDR1 SEHNR and CDR2 FQNEAQ (reference sequence). The CDR3 extends over 18 amino acids.

The DNA of the CDR3 is TGCAGCGTTGAAATGTCCGGGATTGAAAAACTGTTTTTT. This sequence encodes CSVEMSGIEKLFF. The V and J genes are TRBV29-1 and TRBJ1-4, with D unclear. Germline V gene lookup returns CDR1 SQVTM and CDR2 ANQGSEA. V lost 2 bases, J lost 7 bases, and 11 bases lay in between. The CDR3 has 13 amino acids.

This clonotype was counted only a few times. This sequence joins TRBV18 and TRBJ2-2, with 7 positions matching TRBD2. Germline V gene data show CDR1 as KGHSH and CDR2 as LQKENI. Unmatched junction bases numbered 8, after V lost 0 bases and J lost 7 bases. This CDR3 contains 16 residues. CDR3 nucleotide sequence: TGTGCCAGCTCACCACCGTCTAAGCGGGGAGACGGGGAGCTGTTTTTT. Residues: CASSPPSKRGDGELFF.